This record looks at one T cell receptor (beta chain) sequence and its context. CDR3 size: 14 residues. Looked up from germline, CDR1 is LGHDT and CDR2 is YNNKEL (reference sequence). V shed 9 bases and J 3 bases; nucleotides not matched to a gene: 8. These data originate in a study of blood T cell repertoires in COVID-19. Whole-study context: Researchers got acute and convalescent COVID-19 samples from the United States, Italy and Spain. In each case, the material was cDNA or gDNA derived from T cells, B-cell-depleted T cells, or PBMCs.

Under the authors' procedure: Scientists estimated how many nucleated cells there were by amplifying reference gene primers. This table comes from immunoSEQ multiplex PCR, and its TCRdb copy is limited to in-frame clones, with some not included. V and J calls and clone size are those listed in that table; D and trimming were worked out from the DNA. The data contain some 94,000 clones, about four fifths of them singletons. The rearrangement links TRBV3-1 (or the pseudogene TRBV3-2) to TRBJ2-7; 10 bases agree with TRBD1. Input material: peripheral blood. This receptor was identified in a man aged 70 or older with active or convalescent COVID-19. The CDR3 reads CASKKGQGFYEQYF. CDR3 coding DNA: TGTGCCAGTAAGAAGGGACAGGGGTTCTACGAGCAGTACTTC.